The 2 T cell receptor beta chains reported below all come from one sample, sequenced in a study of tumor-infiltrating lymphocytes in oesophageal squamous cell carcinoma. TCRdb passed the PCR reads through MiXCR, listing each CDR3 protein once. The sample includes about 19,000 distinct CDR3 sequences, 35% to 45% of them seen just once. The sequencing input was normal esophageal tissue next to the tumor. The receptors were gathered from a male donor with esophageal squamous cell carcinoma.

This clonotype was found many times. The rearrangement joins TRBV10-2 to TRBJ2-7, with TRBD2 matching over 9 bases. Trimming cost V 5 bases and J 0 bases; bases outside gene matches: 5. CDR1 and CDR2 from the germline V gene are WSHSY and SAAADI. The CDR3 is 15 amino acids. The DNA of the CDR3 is TGCGCCAGCAGTTGGGGACTAGCTGACTCCTACGAGCAGTACTTC. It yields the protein CASSWGLADSYEQYF.

CDR3 nucleotide sequence: TGTGCCAGCAGCTTCGTTGGCGGGATCTATGAGCAGTTCTTC. Amino acids: CASSFVGGIYEQFF. The V and J genes are TRBV7-6 and TRBJ2-1; possible D gene TRBD2, 6 bases. Deletions cut 3 bases from V and 8 bases from J, with 14 bases between. CDR3 length: 14 residues. The germline V gene encodes CDR1 SGHVS and CDR2 FNYEAQ.